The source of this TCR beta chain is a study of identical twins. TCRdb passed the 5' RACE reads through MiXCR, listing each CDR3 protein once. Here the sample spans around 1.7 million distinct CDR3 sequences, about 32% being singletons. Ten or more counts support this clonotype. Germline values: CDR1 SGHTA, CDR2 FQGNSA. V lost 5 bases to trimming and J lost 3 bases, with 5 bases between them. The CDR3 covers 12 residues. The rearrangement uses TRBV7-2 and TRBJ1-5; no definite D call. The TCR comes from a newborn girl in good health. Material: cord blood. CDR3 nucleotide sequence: TGTGCCAGCAGCCCGCCCAATCAGCCCCAGCATTTT. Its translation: CASSPPNQPQHF.